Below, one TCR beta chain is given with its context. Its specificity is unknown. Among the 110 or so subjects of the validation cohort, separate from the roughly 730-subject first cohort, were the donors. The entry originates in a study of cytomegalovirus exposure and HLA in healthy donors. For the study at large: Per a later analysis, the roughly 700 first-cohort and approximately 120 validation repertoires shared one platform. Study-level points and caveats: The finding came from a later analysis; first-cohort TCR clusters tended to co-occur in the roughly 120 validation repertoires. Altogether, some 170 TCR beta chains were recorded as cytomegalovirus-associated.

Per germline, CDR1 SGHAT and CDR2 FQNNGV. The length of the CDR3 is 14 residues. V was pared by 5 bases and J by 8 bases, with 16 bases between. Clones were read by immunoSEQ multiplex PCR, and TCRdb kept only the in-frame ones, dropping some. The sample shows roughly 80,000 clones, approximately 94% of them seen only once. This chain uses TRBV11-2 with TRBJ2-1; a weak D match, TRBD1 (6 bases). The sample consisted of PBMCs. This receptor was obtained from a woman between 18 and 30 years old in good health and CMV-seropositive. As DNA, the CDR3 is TGTGCCAGCAGCCGTAACCCAGGGGATGATGAGCAGTTCTTC. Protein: CASSRNPGDDEQFF.